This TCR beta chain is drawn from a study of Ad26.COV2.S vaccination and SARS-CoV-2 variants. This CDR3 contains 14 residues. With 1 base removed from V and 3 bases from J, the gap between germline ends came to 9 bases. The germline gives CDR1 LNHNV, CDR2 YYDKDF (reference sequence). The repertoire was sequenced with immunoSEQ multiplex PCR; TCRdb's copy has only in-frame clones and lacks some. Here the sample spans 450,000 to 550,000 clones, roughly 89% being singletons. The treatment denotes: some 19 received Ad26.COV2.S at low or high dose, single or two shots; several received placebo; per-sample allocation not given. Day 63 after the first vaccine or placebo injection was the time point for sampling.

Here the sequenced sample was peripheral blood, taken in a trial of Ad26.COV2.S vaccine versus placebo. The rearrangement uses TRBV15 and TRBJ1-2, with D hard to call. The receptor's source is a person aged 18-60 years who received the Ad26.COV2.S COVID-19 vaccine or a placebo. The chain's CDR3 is CATSRVPRYYGYTF. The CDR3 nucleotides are TGTGCCACCAGCAGAGTACCCAGGTACTATGGCTACACCTTC.